The sample holds a few counts of the clone carrying this T cell receptor beta chain. TCR alpha and TCR beta cDNA libraries carrying sample barcodes and UMIs were produced by 5'RACE using constant-segment primers. TCRdb reanalysed the 5' RACE reads using MiXCR and keeps one entry per CDR3 protein. The table shows about 210,000 distinct CDR3 sequences, with under 12% occurring only once. CDR1 is MNHEY, CDR2 SVGEGT, per germline. This CDR3 region has 17 residues. The V and J ends lost 6 bases and 5 bases, in that order; junction bases with no gene match: 17. The data belong to a study of T-cell memory formation after mild COVID-19.

The receptor comes from a man younger than 30 who had mild COVID-19 (a few samples of this study predate the infection). Cell type and time point are not known. Sequencing was done on a sample of PBMCs or a T cell subset sorted from them (not recorded which). The chain joins TRBV6-2 or TRBV6-3 to TRBJ2-5; 8 bases line up with TRBD2. The DNA for the CDR3 is TGTGCCAGCAGACAACCCTCGGGACTAGTGATACGCGAGACCCAGTACTTC. Translating gives CASRQPSGLVIRETQYF.